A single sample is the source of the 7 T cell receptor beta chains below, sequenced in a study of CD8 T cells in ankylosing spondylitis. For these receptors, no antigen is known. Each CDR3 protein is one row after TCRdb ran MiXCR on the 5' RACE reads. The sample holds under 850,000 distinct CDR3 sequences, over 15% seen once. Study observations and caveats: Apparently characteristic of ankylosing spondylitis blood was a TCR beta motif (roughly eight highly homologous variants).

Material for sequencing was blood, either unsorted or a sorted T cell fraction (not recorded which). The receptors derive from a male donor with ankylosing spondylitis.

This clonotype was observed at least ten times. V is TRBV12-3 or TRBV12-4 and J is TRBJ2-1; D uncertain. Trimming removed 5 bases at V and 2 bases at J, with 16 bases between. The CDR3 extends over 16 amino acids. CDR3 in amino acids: CASSVTLVGTYNEQFF. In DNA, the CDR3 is TGTGCCAGCAGTGTGACTCTAGTCGGAACCTACAATGAGCAGTTCTTC.

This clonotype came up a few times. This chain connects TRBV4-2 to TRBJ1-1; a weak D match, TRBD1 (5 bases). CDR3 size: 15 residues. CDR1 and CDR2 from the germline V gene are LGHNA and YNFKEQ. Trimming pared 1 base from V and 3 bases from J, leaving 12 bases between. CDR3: CASSQVRGAYTEAFF. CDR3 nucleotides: TGTGCCAGCAGCCAAGTCCGGGGCGCGTACACTGAAGCTTTCTTT.

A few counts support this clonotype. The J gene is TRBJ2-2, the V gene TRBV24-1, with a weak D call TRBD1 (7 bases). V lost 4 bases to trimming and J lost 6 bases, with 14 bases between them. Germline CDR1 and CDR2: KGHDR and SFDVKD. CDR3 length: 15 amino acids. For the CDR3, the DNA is TGTGCCACCAGTGACCGCGACAGGGAGGCCGGGGAGCTGTTTTTT. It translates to CATSDRDREAGELFF.

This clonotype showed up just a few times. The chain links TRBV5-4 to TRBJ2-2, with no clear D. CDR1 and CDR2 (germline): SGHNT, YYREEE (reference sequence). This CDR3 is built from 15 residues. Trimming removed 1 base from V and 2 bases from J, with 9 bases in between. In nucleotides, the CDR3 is TGTGCCAGCAGCTTGTTTGCAGAAAACACCGGGGAGCTGTTTTTT. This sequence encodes CASSLFAENTGELFF. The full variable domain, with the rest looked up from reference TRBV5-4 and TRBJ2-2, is ETGVTQSPTHLIKTRGQQVTLRCSSQSGHNTVSWYQQALGQGPQFIFQYYREEENGRGNFPPRFSGLQFPNYSSELNVNALELDDSALYLCASSLFAENTGELFFGEGSRLTVL.

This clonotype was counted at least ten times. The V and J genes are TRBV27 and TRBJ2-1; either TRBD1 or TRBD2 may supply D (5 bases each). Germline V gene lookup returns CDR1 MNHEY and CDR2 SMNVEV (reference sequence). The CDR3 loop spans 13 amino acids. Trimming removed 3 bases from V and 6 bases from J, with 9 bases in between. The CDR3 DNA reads TGTGCCAGCAGTTTGGTGGGGGTCAATGAGCAGTTCTTC. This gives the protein CASSLVGVNEQFF.

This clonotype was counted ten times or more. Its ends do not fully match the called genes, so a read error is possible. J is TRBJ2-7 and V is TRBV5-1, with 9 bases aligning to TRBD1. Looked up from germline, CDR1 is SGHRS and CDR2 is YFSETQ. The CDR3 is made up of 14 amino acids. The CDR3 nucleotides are TGTGCCAGCAGTTTCGGGACAGGGTCCTACGAGCAGTACTTC. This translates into CASSFGTGSYEQYF.

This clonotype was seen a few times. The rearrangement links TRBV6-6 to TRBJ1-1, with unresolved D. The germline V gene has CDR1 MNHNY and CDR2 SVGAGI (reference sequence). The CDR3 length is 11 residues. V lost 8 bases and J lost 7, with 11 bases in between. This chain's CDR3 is CASAGSVEAFF. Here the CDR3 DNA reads TGTGCCAGCGCGGGGAGCGTTGAAGCTTTCTTT.